Following are 11 T cell receptor beta chains from one sample sequenced in a study of long-term antiretroviral therapy in people with HIV. Version v3.0 of the immunoSEQ assay was performed at survey level. Some clones are missing from TCRdb's copy, which holds only in-frame ones; the method was immunoSEQ multiplex PCR. The sample lists more than 30,000 clones; 80% to 90% were seen once. Specimen: unsorted PBMCs, collected 0.4 years before starting antiretroviral therapy. These receptors all come from a man aged 18 to 29 with HIV.

The rearrangement uses TRBV19 and TRBJ2-2; 9 nucleotides match TRBD1. In germline, CDR1 is LNHDA, CDR2 SQIVND (reference sequence). V dropped 8 bases and J dropped 6; count of bases not matched to a gene: 7. The CDR3 is 14 amino acids. The CDR3 sequence is CASHTGGASGELFF. The CDR3 nucleotides are TGTGCCAGTCATACAGGGGGCGCTTCCGGGGAGCTGTTTTTT.

J is TRBJ1-4 and V is TRBV5-4, with a weak D call TRBD1 (5 bases). CDR3 size: 12 residues. V dropped 1 base and J dropped 11 bases, with 9 bases sitting between them. Germline lookup yields CDR1 SGHNT and CDR2 YYREEE (reference sequence). The CDR3 sequence: CASSLPREKLFF. CDR3 sequence (DNA): TGTGCCAGCAGCTTGCCCAGGGAGAAACTGTTTTTT.

This sequence joins TRBV9 and TRBJ2-6; TRBD2 matches 8 bases. Unmatched junction bases numbered 2, after V lost 4 bases and J lost 2 bases. CDR1 and CDR2 (germline): SGDLS, YYNGEE. This CDR3 is built from 15 residues. The CDR3 DNA sequence: TGTGCCAGCAGCTTTAGCGGGGCTGGGGCCAACGTCCTGACTTTC. Translation gives CASSFSGAGANVLTF.

The chain employs TRBV19 and TRBJ1-5; D gene uncertain. V was clipped by 3 bases and J by 0 bases, with 9 bases between them. This CDR3 region has 15 residues. CDR1 is LNHDA, CDR2 SQIVND, per germline (reference sequence). CDR3 nucleotide sequence: TGTGCCAGTAGTATCACAGCCCATAGCAATCAGCCCCAGCATTTT. Protein product: CASSITAHSNQPQHF.

This clone was recorded a few times. V gene TRBV10-1 combines with J gene TRBJ2-7; unclear D gene. Germline-derived CDR1 and CDR2 are WNHNN and SYGVQD (reference sequence). The CDR3 is made up of 13 amino acids. V lost 4 bases and J 1 base, leaving 8 bases between the germline ends. The CDR3 region has the DNA TGCGCCAGCAGTGCGGCCAGTTCCTACGAGCAGTACTTC. As protein: CASSAASSYEQYF.

This clone came up a few times. This chain joins TRBV7-3 and TRBJ2-1, with 9 positions matching TRBD2. Losses at the gene ends were 4 bases for V and 4 bases for J; bases not matched to a gene: 11. Germline V gene sequence: CDR1 SGHTA, CDR2 FQGTGA. This CDR3 is built from 17 residues. CDR3 loop: CASSSNLAGWGYNEQFF. The CDR3, as DNA: TGTGCCAGCAGCTCCAATCTAGCGGGGTGGGGTTACAATGAGCAGTTCTTC.

V and J are TRBV6-1 and TRBJ2-3; D gene ambiguous. CDR1 is MNHNS and CDR2 is SASEGT in the germline V gene. This CDR3 is built from 13 residues. Trimming removed 8 bases at V and 4 bases at J, with 13 bases between. The CDR3 loop is CASGSRSPDTQYF. DNA of the CDR3: TGTGCCAGCGGGTCGCGATCTCCAGATACGCAGTATTTT.

The chain joins TRBV5-4 to TRBJ2-5; TRBD2 matches 10 bases. In germline, CDR1 is SGHNT, CDR2 YYREEE (reference sequence). J was trimmed by 8 bases and V by 0 bases; bases with no gene match: 7. CDR3 length equals 15 residues. The DNA of the CDR3 is TGTGCCAGCAGCTTGGGGGCTAGCGGGAGCTTAACCCAGTACTTC. Amino acids: CASSLGASGSLTQYF.

This clone was seen once. This sequence joins TRBV7-9 and TRBJ1-1; D is ambiguous. The CDR3 contains 13 residues. Per the germline V gene, CDR1 is SEHNR and CDR2 is FQNEAQ (reference sequence). The V end lost 5 bases, the J end lost 4 bases, and 11 bases lay between the germline ends. The CDR3 DNA reads TGTGCCAGCAGCCAAGACACCCTCACTGAAGCTTTCTTT. Protein product: CASSQDTLTEAFF.

The CDR3 here is CASSDSIYGSQPQHF. The CDR3 nucleotides read TGTGCCAGCAGTGACTCGATTTATGGGAGTCAGCCCCAGCATTTT. The chain carries TRBV6-4 and TRBJ1-5; D is unclear. The CDR3 covers 15 residues. V was trimmed by 0 bases and J by 6 bases, leaving 12 bases between them. CDR1 and CDR2 (germline): MRHNA, SNTAGT.

This chain connects TRBV15 to TRBJ1-4; no reliable D call. CDR1 is LNHNV and CDR2 is YYDKDF in the germline V gene (reference sequence). Trimming stripped 1 base from V and 4 bases from J, with 4 bases between. This CDR3 comprises 13 residues. This CDR3 is CATSRAINEKLFF. The CDR3 DNA reads TGTGCCACCAGCAGAGCAATTAATGAAAAACTGTTTTTT.